The present entry profiles one T cell receptor beta chain with its context. In the original processing: Estimation of nucleated cell counts was performed using reference gene primer amplification. Measured with immunoSEQ multiplex PCR; TCRdb has only the in-frame clones, and not every one. V and J calls and clone size are copied from that table; D and trimming were computed from the DNA. Of about 380,000 clones in the sample, about four fifths are singletons; the top ten hold 0.85% to 1.2%. The sample comes from a study of blood T cell repertoires in COVID-19. Whole-study context: Material from acute and convalescent COVID-19 was sourced from the United States, Italy and Spain. The analysed material was cDNA or gDNA that came from T cells, B-cell-depleted T cells, or PBMCs.

The sample taken for sequencing was peripheral blood. The receptor's source is a human donor with acute or convalescent COVID-19. The donor label of this sample is uncertain.

CDR3 loop: CASSEGWTSGVNEQFF. CDR3 DNA sequence: TGTGCCAGCAGTGAAGGGTGGACTAGCGGGGTCAATGAGCAGTTCTTC. The chain combines TRBV6-1 with TRBJ2-1; 12 bases map to TRBD2. Germline-derived CDR1 and CDR2 are MNHNS and SASEGT. Germline trimming cut 1 base from V and 6 bases from J; bases unmatched to any gene: 4. This CDR3 has 16 residues.